This T cell receptor beta chain was recovered during a study of radiotherapy plus CTLA-4 blockade in lung cancer (dated 2018 in TCRdb). Regarding the study in general: Among enrolled patients, about 19% had an objective response and roughly 30% reached disease control.

In this study, focal radiation therapy paired with CTLA-4 blockade (ipilimumab) was tested in patients who had chemo-refractory metastatic non-small-cell lung cancer. Here is what the overall study found, with its caveats: The strongest predictors of response, as reported, were early dynamic changes in blood T cell clones along with a rise in serum interferon-beta after radiation. After treatment with radiotherapy and ipilimumab, TCR clones that came from tumors expanded in the peripheral blood.

Note on this clone: Its target antigen remains unknown. Base qualities are missing; no much larger clone stands one base away.

The CDR3 starts with the cysteine, ends with the phenylalanine, and has 12 residues. The DNA shown is the 36-base CDR3, in frame from base 1. Sequences SEHNR (CDR1) and FQNEAQ (CDR2) are obtained from the germline V gene (reference sequence). Trimming takes 5 bases from V and 2 bases from J, and the germline ends sit 7 bases apart. Libraries were made using the immunoSEQ multiplex PCR assay. The source is immuneACCESS, and TCRdb retained only in-frame sequences with V and J called. Part of the clones is not carried over; for the studies checked, unresolved V genes explain less than half of this, and the remainder is unexplained. Counted in this sample were about 48,000 clones; around four fifths of them appeared once. The leading ten clones occupy approximately 3.6% of the sample.

This chain is built from TRBV7-9 and TRBJ2-7; the D gene remains uncertain. The specimen was peripheral blood, collected from a patient treated with radiotherapy plus ipilimumab. This TCR derives from a human donor with non-small cell lung cancer who had stable disease on radiotherapy plus ipilimumab. The DNA sequence follows: TGTGCCAGCAGCCCTCTTGCCTACGAGCAGTACTTC. This codes for CASSPLAYEQYF.